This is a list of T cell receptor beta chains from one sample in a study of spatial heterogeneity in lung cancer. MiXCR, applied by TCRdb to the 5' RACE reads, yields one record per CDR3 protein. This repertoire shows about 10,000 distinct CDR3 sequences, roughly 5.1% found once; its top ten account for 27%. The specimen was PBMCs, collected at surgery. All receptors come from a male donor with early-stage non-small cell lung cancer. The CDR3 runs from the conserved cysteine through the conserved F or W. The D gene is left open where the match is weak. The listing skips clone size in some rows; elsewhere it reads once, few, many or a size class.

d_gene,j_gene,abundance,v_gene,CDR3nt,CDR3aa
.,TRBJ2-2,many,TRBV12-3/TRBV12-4,TGTGCCAGCAGCCCTCCGGGGGAGCTGTTTTTT,CASSPPGELFF
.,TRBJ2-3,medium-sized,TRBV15,TGTGCCACCAGCACCAGCGGAGGCACAGATACGCAGTATTTT,CATSTSGGTDTQYF
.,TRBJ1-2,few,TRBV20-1,TGCAGTGCTAGGGGGGCTAACTATGGCTACACCTTC,CSARGANYGYTF
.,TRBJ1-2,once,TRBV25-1,TGTGCCAGCAGTGCCGGCAGGGGCTATGGCTACACCTTC,CASSAGRGYGYTF
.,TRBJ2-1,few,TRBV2,TGTGCCAGCAGTGAAACAGGATCCTCCTACAATGAGCAGTTCTTC,CASSETGSSYNEQFF
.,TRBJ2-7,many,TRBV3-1,TGTGCCAGCAGCCAGTCTACAGGTACCTACGAGCAGTACTTC,CASSQSTGTYEQYF
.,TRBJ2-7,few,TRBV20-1,TGCAGTGCTAGAGAATCAGGCCACGAGCAGTACTTC,CSARESGHEQYF
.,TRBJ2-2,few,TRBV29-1,TGCAGCGTTGAACGGCAGGGGACCGGGGAGCTGTTTTTT,CSVERQGTGELFF
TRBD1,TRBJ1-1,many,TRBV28,TGTGCCAGCATACCTACGGACAGGGACACTGAAGCTTTCTTT,CASIPTDRDTEAFF
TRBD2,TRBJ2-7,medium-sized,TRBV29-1,TGCAGCGTTGTCCTTGCGGGAGGGTTCAGCTCCTACGAGCAGTACTTC,CSVVLAGGFSSYEQYF
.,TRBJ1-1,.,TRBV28,TGTGCCAGCCCTTCGGGGCAGGGTCTTTTATTGGGGACTGAAGCTTTCTTT,CASPSGQGLLLGTEAFF
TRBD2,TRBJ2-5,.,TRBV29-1,TGCAGCGCCGCACTAGCGGGAGAGACCCAGTACTTC,CSAALAGETQYF
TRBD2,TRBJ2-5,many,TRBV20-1,TGCAGTGCAAAGCGGGATTTCGGGACCCAGTACTTC,CSAKRDFGTQYF
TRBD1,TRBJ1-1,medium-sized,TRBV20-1,TGCAGTGCTCTGGGACAGGGGGGCACTGAAGCTTTCTTT,CSALGQGGTEAFF
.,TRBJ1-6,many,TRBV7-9,TGTGCCAGCAGCTTAGAGTCATATAGGTCTTCACCCCTCCACTTT,CASSLESYRSSPLHF
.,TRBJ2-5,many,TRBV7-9,TGTGCCCTCCTTGGACCGGCTCTGGGTACCCAGTACTTC,CALLGPALGTQYF
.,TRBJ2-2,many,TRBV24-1,TGTGCCACCAGCCCGGGAGAGTTGAACACCGGGGAGCTGTTTTTT,CATSPGELNTGELFF
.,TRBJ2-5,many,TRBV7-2,TGTGCCAGCAGCTCTCAGTCGGAGACCCAGTACTTC,CASSSQSETQYF
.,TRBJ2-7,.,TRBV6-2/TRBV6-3,TGTGCCACCAGACAGCCGTTACTCGAGCAGTACTTC,CATRQPLLEQYF
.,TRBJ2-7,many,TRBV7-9,TGTGCCAGCAGCCCTCGACGCCGGGGGGAGCAGTACTTC,CASSPRRRGEQYF
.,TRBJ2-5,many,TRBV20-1,TGCAGTGCAGGGGGAGAGGAGACCCAGTACTTC,CSAGGEETQYF
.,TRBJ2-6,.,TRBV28,TGTGCCAGCAAAATAACGGCCGGGGCCAACGTCCTGACTTTC,CASKITAGANVLTF
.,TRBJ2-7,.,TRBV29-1,TGCAGCGTTGGACTGGTCTACGAGCAGTACTTC,CSVGLVYEQYF
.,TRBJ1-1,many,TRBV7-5,.,CISVSEATRDRGTEAFF
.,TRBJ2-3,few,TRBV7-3,TGTGCCAGCAGCACAACCCCAGGGTCGACAGATACGCAGTATTTT,CASSTTPGSTDTQYF
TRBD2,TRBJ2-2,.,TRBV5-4,TGTGCCAGCAGCCACGGACTAGCGGGGATCACCGGGGAGCTGTTTTTT,CASSHGLAGITGELFF
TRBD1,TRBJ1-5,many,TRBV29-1,TGCAGCGCCAGGGACAGCCATCAGCCCCAGCATTTT,CSARDSHQPQHF
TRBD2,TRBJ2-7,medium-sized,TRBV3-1,TGTGCCAGCAGCCAAGATACACTAGCGATCCACGAGCAGTACTTC,CASSQDTLAIHEQYF
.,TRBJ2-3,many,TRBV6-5,TGTGCCAGCTTATTCCGAGGTACGCAGTATTTT,CASLFRGTQYF
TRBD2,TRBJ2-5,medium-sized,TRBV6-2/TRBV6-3,TGTGCCAGCGTAACCGGGACTAGCGAAGAGACCCAGTACTTC,CASVTGTSEETQYF
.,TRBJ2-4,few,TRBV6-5,TGTGCCAGCAGTTCCGGGCTCCGGTCACCAGCCAAAAACATTCAGTACTTC,CASSSGLRSPAKNIQYF
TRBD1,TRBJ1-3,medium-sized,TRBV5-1,TGCGCCAGCAGCTGGGACAGAGACTCTGGAAACACCATATATTTT,CASSWDRDSGNTIYF
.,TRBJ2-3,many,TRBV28,TGTGCCAGCGCCAAGAGTGGCACAGATACGCAGTATTTT,CASAKSGTDTQYF
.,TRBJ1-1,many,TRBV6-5,TGTGCCAGCAGTTACTCGTTTATTAAGGAGCGGGGGGCACGAACTGAAGCTTTCTTT,CASSYSFIKERGARTEAFF
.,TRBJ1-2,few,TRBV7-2,TGTGCCAGCAGCGCATCCCCGAGACTTTATGGCTACACCTTC,CASSASPRLYGYTF
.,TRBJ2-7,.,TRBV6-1,TGTGCCAGCAGGGGGGGATCCACCTACGAGCAGTACTTC,CASRGGSTYEQYF
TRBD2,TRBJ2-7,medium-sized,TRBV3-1,TGTGCCAGCAGCTCGAGCGGGGGGGTCGAGCAGTACTTC,CASSSSGGVEQYF
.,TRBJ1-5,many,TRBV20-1,TGCAGTGCTAGAGACCTCGGACTGAATAGCAATCAGCCCCAGCATTTT,CSARDLGLNSNQPQHF
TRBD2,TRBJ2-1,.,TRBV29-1,TGCAGCGTTTCCCTCGGACTAGCGGGAGTCGAGGAGCAGTTCTTC,CSVSLGLAGVEEQFF
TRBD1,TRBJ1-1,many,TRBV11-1,TGTGCCAGCAGCTACGACAGGGCTGGCACTGAAGCTTTCTTT,CASSYDRAGTEAFF
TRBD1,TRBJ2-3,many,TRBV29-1,TGCAGCGTTCTAGGACAGGGGACAGATACGCAGTATTTT,CSVLGQGTDTQYF
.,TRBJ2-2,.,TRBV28,TGTGCCAGCAGTCCGATCAACACCGGGGAGCTGTTTTTT,CASSPINTGELFF
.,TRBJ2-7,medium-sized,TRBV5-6,TGTGCCAGCAGCTTGGGGACAGAGACCTACGAGCAGTACTTC,CASSLGTETYEQYF
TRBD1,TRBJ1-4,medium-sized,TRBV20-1,TGCAGTGCTAGGACAGGGGATGAAAAACTGTTTTTT,CSARTGDEKLFF
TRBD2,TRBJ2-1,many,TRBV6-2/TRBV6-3,TGTGCCAGCAGTTACTCGGCGGGAGCCGAGTTCTTC,CASSYSAGAEFF
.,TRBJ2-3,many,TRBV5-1,TGCGCCAGCAGCTTGGGTGAGGGTTGGGTCACAGATACGCAGTATTTT,CASSLGEGWVTDTQYF
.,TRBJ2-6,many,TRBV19,TGTGCCAGTAGTCGGCACATAAATACTGGGGCCAACGTCCTGACTTTC,CASSRHINTGANVLTF
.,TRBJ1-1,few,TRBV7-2,TGTGCCAGCAGACTGGGGTCGAGCGGGTGGACTGAAGCTTTCTTT,CASRLGSSGWTEAFF
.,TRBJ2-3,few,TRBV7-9,TGTGCCAGCAGCACTCGGACGGAGAGCACAGATACGCAGTATTTT,CASSTRTESTDTQYF
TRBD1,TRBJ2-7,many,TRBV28,TGTGCCAGCAGTTTTCTCCGGGACAGCTCCTACGAGCAGTACTTC,CASSFLRDSSYEQYF
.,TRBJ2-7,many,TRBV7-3,TGTGCCAGCAGCCCCCAGCCGGCGGACGAGCAGTACTTC,CASSPQPADEQYF
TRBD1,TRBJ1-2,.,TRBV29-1,TGCAGCGTTGGGGACAGGACCGGCTACACCTTC,CSVGDRTGYTF
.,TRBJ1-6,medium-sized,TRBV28,TGTGCCAGCAATAGGAGCTCCTATAATTCACCCCTCCACTTT,CASNRSSYNSPLHF
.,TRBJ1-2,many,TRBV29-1,TGCAGCGCCTATAATAACTATGGCTACACCTTC,CSAYNNYGYTF